These T cell receptor beta chains were read from a single sample in a study of response to subunit inactivated influenza vaccine. TCRdb used MiXCR to reprocess the RT-PCR reads, holding one entry per CDR3 protein. The sample includes approximately 700,000 distinct CDR3 sequences, about 15% of them seen just once. Sample: PBMCs from blood, taken 11 to 12 days after vaccination. These receptors originate from a man aged 45-60 years who received an inactivated influenza vaccine. Each CDR3 is given with its conserved first and last residue. The order of the fields is V gene, D gene, clone size, J gene, CDR3 protein, CDR3 DNA. A D gene is named only where the DNA matches it firmly. Some rows have no size entry. The others give once, few or many, or a class for an expanded clone.

V gene: TRBV5-1; D gene: -; clone size: many; J gene: TRBJ2-6; CDR3 protein: CASSLGVSGANVLTF; CDR3 DNA: TGCGCCAGCAGCTTGGGGGTTTCCGGGGCCAACGTCCTGACTTTC
V gene: TRBV29-1; D gene: -; clone size: -; J gene: TRBJ1-1; CDR3 protein: CSVERGAMNTEAFF; CDR3 DNA: TGCAGCGTTGAACGGGGGGCGATGAACACTGAAGCTTTCTTT
V gene: TRBV3-1; D gene: -; clone size: -; J gene: TRBJ2-1; CDR3 protein: CASSVSGGYNEQFF; CDR3 DNA: TGTGCCAGCAGTGTGTCCGGGGGCTACAATGAGCAGTTCTTC
V gene: TRBV11-2; D gene: -; clone size: many; J gene: TRBJ2-5; CDR3 protein: CASSLVGRETQYF; CDR3 DNA: TGTGCCAGCAGCTTAGTGGGCAGAGAGACCCAGTACTTC
V gene: TRBV29-1; D gene: TRBD2; clone size: few; J gene: TRBJ2-1; CDR3 protein: CSVGTSANNEQFF; CDR3 DNA: TGCAGCGTTGGTACTAGCGCAAACAATGAGCAGTTCTTC
V gene: TRBV15; D gene: -; clone size: -; J gene: TRBJ1-1; CDR3 protein: CATSRDLGGDTEAFF; CDR3 DNA: TGTGCCACCAGCAGAGATCTTGGGGGCGACACTGAAGCTTTCTTT
V gene: TRBV20-1; D gene: TRBD2; clone size: few; J gene: TRBJ2-3; CDR3 protein: CSARDHSGRVPDTQYF; CDR3 DNA: TGCAGTGCTAGAGATCATAGCGGGAGGGTGCCAGATACGCAGTATTTT
V gene: TRBV24-1; D gene: TRBD2; clone size: few; J gene: TRBJ2-1; CDR3 protein: CATSDRRLAGGNEQFF; CDR3 DNA: TGTGCCACCAGTGATCGAAGACTAGCGGGAGGCAATGAGCAGTTCTTC
V gene: TRBV7-8; D gene: TRBD1; clone size: few; J gene: TRBJ1-2; CDR3 protein: CASSSPNRGQLNYGYTF; CDR3 DNA: TGTGCCAGCAGCTCACCAAACAGGGGACAACTTAACTATGGCTACACCTTC
V gene: TRBV12-3/TRBV12-4; D gene: -; clone size: few; J gene: TRBJ2-5; CDR3 protein: CASSQLARVKETQYF; CDR3 DNA: TGTGCCAGCAGTCAACTTGCCAGGGTAAAAGAGACCCAGTACTTC
V gene: TRBV9; D gene: TRBD1; clone size: many; J gene: TRBJ2-7; CDR3 protein: CASSPWDRTYEQYF; CDR3 DNA: TGTGCCAGCAGCCCATGGGACAGAACCTACGAGCAGTACTTC
V gene: TRBV28; D gene: -; clone size: few; J gene: TRBJ1-5; CDR3 protein: CASSFAPSNQPQHF; CDR3 DNA: TGTGCCAGCAGTTTTGCCCCTAGCAATCAGCCCCAGCATTTT
V gene: TRBV28; D gene: TRBD2; clone size: -; J gene: TRBJ2-7; CDR3 protein: CASSLTTSGNQQYF; CDR3 DNA: TGTGCCAGCAGTTTGACCACAAGCGGGAATCAGCAGTACTTC
V gene: TRBV7-2; D gene: TRBD2; clone size: few; J gene: TRBJ2-2; CDR3 protein: CASSIQPSGGAGELFF; CDR3 DNA: TGTGCCAGCAGCATCCAACCTAGCGGGGGGGCCGGGGAGCTGTTTTTT
V gene: TRBV5-1; D gene: -; clone size: few; J gene: TRBJ1-2; CDR3 protein: CASSLALGAGGYTF; CDR3 DNA: TGCGCCAGCAGCTTGGCCTTGGGGGCTGGCGGCTACACCTTC
V gene: TRBV24-1; D gene: -; clone size: -; J gene: TRBJ2-7; CDR3 protein: CATSDLKDEQYF; CDR3 DNA: TGTGCCACCAGTGATTTGAAGGACGAGCAGTACTTC
V gene: TRBV3-1; D gene: -; clone size: many; J gene: TRBJ1-1; CDR3 protein: CASSAGNTEAFF; CDR3 DNA: TGTGCCAGCAGCGCAGGTAACACTGAAGCTTTCTTT
V gene: TRBV9; D gene: TRBD1; clone size: -; J gene: TRBJ2-3; CDR3 protein: CASSAPRTGSTDTQYF; CDR3 DNA: TGTGCCAGCAGCGCCCCACGGACAGGTAGCACAGATACGCAGTATTTT
V gene: TRBV4-1; D gene: TRBD1; clone size: many; J gene: TRBJ2-3; CDR3 protein: CASSRIQGNTDTQYF; CDR3 DNA: TGCGCCAGCAGCCGGATACAGGGGAACACAGATACGCAGTATTTT
V gene: TRBV10-3; D gene: -; clone size: -; J gene: TRBJ2-3; CDR3 protein: CAISDWGGATDTQYF; CDR3 DNA: TGTGCCATCAGTGATTGGGGGGGGGCGACAGATACGCAGTATTTT
V gene: TRBV20-1; D gene: -; clone size: many; J gene: TRBJ2-2; CDR3 protein: CSASKGPNTGELFF; CDR3 DNA: TGCAGTGCTAGTAAAGGCCCGAACACCGGGGAGCTGTTTTTT
V gene: TRBV7-2; D gene: -; clone size: -; J gene: TRBJ1-2; CDR3 protein: CASSLVGTVNYGYTF; CDR3 DNA: TGTGCCAGCAGCTTAGTTGGGACGGTTAACTATGGCTACACCTTC
V gene: TRBV7-9; D gene: -; clone size: many; J gene: TRBJ2-5; CDR3 protein: CASSLSLRTVQETQYF; CDR3 DNA: TGTGCCAGCAGCTTATCACTGAGGACAGTCCAAGAGACCCAGTACTTC
V gene: TRBV30; D gene: TRBD1; clone size: -; J gene: TRBJ1-5; CDR3 protein: CAWSADRVAQPQHF; CDR3 DNA: TGTGCCTGGAGTGCCGACAGGGTGGCTCAGCCCCAGCATTTT
V gene: TRBV28; D gene: -; clone size: -; J gene: TRBJ2-7; CDR3 protein: CASRRGTGAGQYF; CDR3 DNA: TGTGCCAGCAGGCGAGGGACGGGTGCGGGGCAGTACTTC
V gene: TRBV3-1; D gene: TRBD2; clone size: -; J gene: TRBJ2-1; CDR3 protein: CASSPHSGPTYNEQFF; CDR3 DNA: TGTGCCAGCAGCCCCCATAGCGGGCCGACCTACAATGAGCAGTTCTTC
V gene: TRBV18; D gene: -; clone size: -; J gene: TRBJ2-5; CDR3 protein: CASHRTAQETQYF; CDR3 DNA: TGTGCCAGTCACCGGACGGCCCAAGAGACCCAGTACTTC
V gene: TRBV7-2; D gene: -; clone size: many; J gene: TRBJ2-5; CDR3 protein: CASSLLQGYASQYF; CDR3 DNA: TGTGCCAGCAGCTTATTGCAGGGATACGCTTCCCAGTACTTC
V gene: TRBV12-3/TRBV12-4; D gene: -; clone size: many; J gene: TRBJ1-1; CDR3 protein: CASSFGGPHTEAFF; CDR3 DNA: TGTGCCAGCAGTTTTGGGGGACCCCACACTGAAGCTTTCTTT
V gene: TRBV5-1; D gene: -; clone size: few; J gene: TRBJ1-4; CDR3 protein: CASSLLPLGEKLFF; CDR3 DNA: TGCGCCAGCAGCTTGCTTCCTCTTGGTGAAAAACTGTTTTTT
V gene: TRBV18; D gene: -; clone size: few; J gene: TRBJ2-5; CDR3 protein: CASSPHSQETQYF; CDR3 DNA: TGTGCCAGCTCACCACACAGCCAAGAGACCCAGTACTTC
V gene: TRBV20-1; D gene: TRBD2; clone size: few; J gene: TRBJ2-5; CDR3 protein: CSALLAGGLQETQYF; CDR3 DNA: TGCAGTGCTTTGCTAGCGGGGGGGTTACAAGAGACCCAGTACTTC
V gene: TRBV7-2; D gene: -; clone size: many; J gene: TRBJ2-1; CDR3 protein: CASSLQGPYNEQFF; CDR3 DNA: TGTGCCAGCAGCTTGCAGGGGCCCTACAATGAGCAGTTCTTC
V gene: TRBV7-8; D gene: -; clone size: few; J gene: TRBJ2-1; CDR3 protein: CASSADQIWFF; CDR3 DNA: TGTGCCAGCAGCGCGGACCAAATCTGGTTCTTC
V gene: TRBV15; D gene: -; clone size: many; J gene: TRBJ2-7; CDR3 protein: CATSREAGFSYEQYF; CDR3 DNA: TGTGCCACCAGCAGAGAGGCGGGATTCTCCTACGAGCAGTACTTC
V gene: TRBV6-2/TRBV6-3; D gene: TRBD1; clone size: few; J gene: TRBJ2-2; CDR3 protein: CASLDRGAGELFF; CDR3 DNA: TGTGCCAGCTTGGACAGGGGAGCCGGGGAGCTGTTTTTT
V gene: TRBV10-3; D gene: -; clone size: few; J gene: TRBJ2-5; CDR3 protein: CAISDGGANLIYF; CDR3 DNA: TGTGCCATCAGTGATGGGGGGGCTAACCTAATATACTTC
V gene: TRBV7-9; D gene: -; clone size: -; J gene: TRBJ2-3; CDR3 protein: CATSLMGGRTDTQYF; CDR3 DNA: TGTGCCACCAGCTTAATGGGGGGTCGCACAGATACGCAGTATTTT
V gene: TRBV28; D gene: -; clone size: few; J gene: TRBJ2-1; CDR3 protein: CASSPHRGSYNEQFF; CDR3 DNA: TGTGCCAGCAGCCCACACCGGGGCTCCTACAATGAGCAGTTCTTC
V gene: TRBV28; D gene: TRBD1; clone size: -; J gene: TRBJ2-5; CDR3 protein: CASNSPGQDETQYF; CDR3 DNA: TGTGCCAGCAATAGTCCGGGACAGGACGAGACCCAGTACTTC
V gene: TRBV18; D gene: -; clone size: -; J gene: TRBJ2-7; CDR3 protein: CASSPRQGEQYF; CDR3 DNA: TGTGCCAGCTCACCCCGTCAGGGCGAGCAGTACTTC